These 16 T cell receptor beta chains were sequenced from one sample in a study of blood T cell repertoires in COVID-19. Assay: immunoSEQ multiplex PCR; the TCRdb copy retains only in-frame clones and omits some. This table has fewer than 250,000 clones, roughly nine tenths appearing once. The specimen sequenced was peripheral blood. These receptors all come from a man aged 25-45 years with acute or convalescent COVID-19.

This clone was found once. This chain uses TRBV28 with TRBJ2-7; D not certain. The germline gives CDR1 MDHEN, CDR2 SYDVKM. The ends were cut back, 8 bases at V and 2 bases at J, with 10 bases in the middle. The CDR3 totals 12 residues. CDR3 DNA: TGTGCCAGCGCGAGGTCCCCCTACGAGCAGTACTTC. Translation: CASARSPYEQYF.

The chain uses TRBV6-5 and TRBJ2-7; a possible D gene is TRBD2 (6 bases). Per the germline V gene, CDR1 is MNHEY and CDR2 is SVGAGI. Trimming cost V 5 bases and J 3 bases, with 14 bases left between them. There are 14 residues in the CDR3. The CDR3 here is CASSKLVGGYEQYF. The CDR3 coding sequence is TGTGCCAGCAGTAAACTAGTGGGGGGCTACGAGCAGTACTTC.

This clone was picked up a small number of times. The chain couples TRBV2 to TRBJ1-2, with no clear D. This CDR3 contains 10 residues. CDR1 is SNHLY and CDR2 is FYNNEI in the germline V gene. The germline V and J ends were trimmed by 6 bases and 5 bases, with 4 bases remaining between them. CDR3 coding DNA: TGTGCCAGCAGGTCGTATGGCTACACCTTC. Translation gives CASRSYGYTF.

The chain is built from TRBV5-5 and TRBJ2-3; TRBD2 is a possible D gene (6 bases). CDR3 length equals 15 residues. With 1 base removed from V and 7 bases from J, the gap between germline ends came to 16 bases. Germline loops: CDR1 SGHKS, CDR2 YYEKEE (reference sequence). The CDR3 loop reads CASSLNPAGGYTQYF. Here the CDR3 DNA reads TGTGCCAGCAGCTTGAATCCAGCGGGCGGCTATACGCAGTATTTT.

This clone was seen once. The gene calls are TRBV27 and TRBJ2-5; 11 bases map to TRBD1. V gave up 0 bases and J gave up 4 bases; unmatched junction bases: 7. Germline-derived CDR1 and CDR2 are MNHEY and SMNVEV (reference sequence). The CDR3 loop spans 17 amino acids. In nucleotides, the CDR3 is TGTGCCAGCAGTTTATCAATTCCCGGGACAGGGGGAGAGACCCAGTACTTC. Translation: CASSLSIPGTGGETQYF.

The J gene is TRBJ1-2, the V gene TRBV19, with no clear D. The V gene's germline CDR1 is LNHDA and CDR2 SQIVND (reference sequence). Trimming stripped 4 bases from V and 2 bases from J, with 8 bases between. This CDR3 is 13 amino acids long. In nucleotides, the CDR3 is TGTGCCAGTAGTAGAACACGAAACTATGGCTACACCTTC. Translated: CASSRTRNYGYTF.

V gene TRBV6-5 combines with J gene TRBJ1-4; TRBD1 agrees at 7 bases. CDR1 and CDR2 from the germline V gene are MNHEY and SVGAGI. V shed 8 bases, J shed 6 bases, and the junction held 9 bases outside the gene matches. This CDR3 has 14 residues. The CDR3 DNA reads TGTGCCAGCGGGAGACAGGGTCGTGATGAAAAACTGTTTTTT. Amino acids: CASGRQGRDEKLFF.

The chain links TRBV2 to TRBJ2-1; 7 positions match TRBD2. This CDR3 is built from 14 residues. Germline trimming cut 4 bases from V and 7 bases from J; bases unmatched to any gene: 7. Germline V lookup: CDR1 SNHLY, CDR2 FYNNEI. The DNA for the CDR3 is TGTGCCAGCAGTGTGGAGGGAGGGAGGAATGAGCAGTTCTTC. Translation: CASSVEGGRNEQFF.

The chain employs TRBV18 and TRBJ1-2; D possibly corresponds to TRBD1 (6 bases). Germline V gives CDR1 KGHSH, CDR2 LQKENI. V was pared by 6 bases and J by 3 bases, with 14 bases between. The CDR3 runs to 14 residues. DNA of the CDR3: TGTGCCAGCTCTTTGGGAGGGGGAGACTATGGCTACACCTTC. As protein: CASSLGGGDYGYTF. The full variable domain, in which reference TRBV18 and TRBJ1-2 provide the parts outside the CDR3, is NAGVMQNPRHLVRRRGQEARLRCSPMKGHSHVYWYRQLPEEGLKFMVYLQKENIIDESGMPKERFSAEFPKEGPSILRIQQVVRGDSAAYFCASSLGGGDYGYTFGSGTRLTVV.

J is TRBJ1-1 and V is TRBV5-6; D gene unclear. The CDR3 length is 14 residues. V was trimmed by 0 bases and J by 9 bases, leaving 15 bases between them. Germline CDR1 and CDR2: SGHDT and YYEEEE. The CDR3: CASSLAGRDQKAFF. The CDR3 coding sequence is TGTGCCAGCAGCTTGGCCGGGCGGGATCAGAAAGCTTTCTTT.

The chain recombines TRBV28 with TRBJ1-3; 7 nucleotides match TRBD1. Trimming took 4 bases from V and 4 from J; bases not matched to a gene: 7. Germline lookup yields CDR1 MDHEN and CDR2 SYDVKM. The length of the CDR3 is 15 residues. The CDR3 region is CASSSPRGQGNTIYF. The CDR3 nucleotides read TGTGCCAGCAGTTCCCCAAGGGGACAGGGAAACACCATATATTTT.

CDR3 in DNA: TGCGCCAGCAGCCAAGACAGGGTAACCCGCACAGATACGCAGTATTTT. This gives the protein CASSQDRVTRTDTQYF. The chain combines TRBV4-1 with TRBJ2-3, with D perhaps TRBD1 (5 bases). This CDR3 is 16 amino acids long. Trimming pared 0 bases from V and 1 base from J, leaving 11 bases between. The germline V gene has CDR1 MGHRA and CDR2 YSYEKL.

This chain joins TRBV6-6 and TRBJ1-2; a possible D gene is TRBD1 (6 bases). V was clipped by 8 bases and J by 6 bases, with 19 bases between them. Germline V lookup: CDR1 MNHNY, CDR2 SVGAGI (reference sequence). The CDR3 covers 14 residues. The chain's CDR3 is CASGGQNFGDGYTF. The CDR3 nucleotides are TGTGCCAGCGGAGGACAGAACTTTGGGGATGGCTACACCTTC.

The rearrangement links TRBV7-9 to TRBJ2-5; TRBD1 aligns across 10 bases. The CDR3 runs 17 residues. Germline assignment: CDR1 SEHNR and CDR2 FQNEAQ (reference sequence). V lost 5 bases and J lost 4; bases outside the gene matches: 13. The CDR3 DNA sequence: TGTGCCAGCAGCCCAGGGGGGACAGGGGAAGGCGGAGAGACCCAGTACTTC. Translation gives CASSPGGTGEGGETQYF.

V and J are TRBV7-6 and TRBJ1-3, with D possibly matching TRBD1 (5 bases). The germline V gene encodes CDR1 SGHVS and CDR2 FNYEAQ. The V end lost 5 bases, the J end lost 0 bases, and 11 bases lay between the germline ends. This CDR3 spans 15 amino acids. The CDR3 protein is CASSQGSYSGNTIYF. CDR3 bases: TGTGCCAGCAGCCAGGGCAGCTACTCTGGAAACACCATATATTTT. Using reference TRBV7-6 and TRBJ1-3 for the parts outside the CDR3, the full variable domain is GAGVSQSPRYKVTKRGQDVALRCDPISGHVSLYWYRQALGQGPEFLTYFNYEAQQDKSGLPNDRFSAERPEGSISTLTIQRTEQRDSAMYRCASSQGSYSGNTIYFGEGSWLTVV.

This chain links TRBV19 with TRBJ1-5; 7 bases align to TRBD1. Per the germline V gene, CDR1 is LNHDA and CDR2 is SQIVND (reference sequence). The CDR3 contains 14 residues. The V and J ends lost 5 bases and 5 bases, in that order; junction bases with no gene match: 6. The chain's CDR3 is CASSRQGEDQPQHF. The CDR3 nucleotides are TGTGCCAGTAGTCGACAGGGCGAAGATCAGCCCCAGCATTTT. Full variable domain (outside the CDR3, taken from reference TRBV19 and TRBJ1-5): DGGITQSPKYLFRKEGQNVTLSCEQNLNHDAMYWYRQDPGQGLRLIYYSQIVNDFQKGDIAEGYSVSREKKESFPLTVTSAQKNPTAFYLCASSRQGEDQPQHFGDGTRLSIL.